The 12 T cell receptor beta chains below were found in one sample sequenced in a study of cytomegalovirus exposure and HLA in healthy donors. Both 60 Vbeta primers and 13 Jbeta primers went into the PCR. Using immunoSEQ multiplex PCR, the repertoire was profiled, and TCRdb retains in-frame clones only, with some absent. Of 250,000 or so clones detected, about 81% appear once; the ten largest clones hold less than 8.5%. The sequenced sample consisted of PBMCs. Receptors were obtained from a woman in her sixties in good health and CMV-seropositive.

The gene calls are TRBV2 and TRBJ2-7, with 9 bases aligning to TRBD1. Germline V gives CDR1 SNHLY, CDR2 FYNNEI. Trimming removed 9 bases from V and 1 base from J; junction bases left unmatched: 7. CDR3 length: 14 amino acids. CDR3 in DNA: TGTGCCAGTCTTGGGACAGGGTTTTCCTACGAGCAGTACTTC. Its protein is CASLGTGFSYEQYF.

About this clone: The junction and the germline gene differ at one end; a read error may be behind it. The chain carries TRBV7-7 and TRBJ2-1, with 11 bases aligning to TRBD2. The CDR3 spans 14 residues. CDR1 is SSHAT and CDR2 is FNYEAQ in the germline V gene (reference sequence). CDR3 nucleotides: TGTGCTAGCAGCCCGGGACTAGCGGACAATGAGCAGTTCTTC. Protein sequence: CASSPGLADNEQFF.

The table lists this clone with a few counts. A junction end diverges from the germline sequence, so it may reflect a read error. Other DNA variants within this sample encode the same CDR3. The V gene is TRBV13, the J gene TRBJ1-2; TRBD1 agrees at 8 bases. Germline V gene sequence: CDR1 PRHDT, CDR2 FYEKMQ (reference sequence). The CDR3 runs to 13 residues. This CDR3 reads CASSLGQGDGYTF. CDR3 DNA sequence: TGTGCCAGCAGCCTAGGACAGGGAGATGGCTACACCTTC. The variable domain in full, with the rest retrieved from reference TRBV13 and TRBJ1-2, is AAGVIQSPRHLIKEKRETATLKCYPIPRHDTVYWYQQGPGQDPQFLISFYEKMQSDKGSIPDRFSAQQFSDYHSELNMSSLELGDSALYFCASSLGQGDGYTFGSGTRLTVV.

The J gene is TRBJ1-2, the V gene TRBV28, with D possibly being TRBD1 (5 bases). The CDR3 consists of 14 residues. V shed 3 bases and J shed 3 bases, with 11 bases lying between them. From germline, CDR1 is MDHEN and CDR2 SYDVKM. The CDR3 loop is CASSLSRGDYGYTF. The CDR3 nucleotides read TGTGCCAGCAGTTTGTCTCGGGGGGACTATGGCTACACCTTC.

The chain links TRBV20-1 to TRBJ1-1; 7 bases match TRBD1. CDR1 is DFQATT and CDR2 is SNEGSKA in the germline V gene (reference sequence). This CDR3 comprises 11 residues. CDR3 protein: CRLLGGAEAFF. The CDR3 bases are TGCAGATTATTAGGGGGCGCTGAAGCTTTCTTT.

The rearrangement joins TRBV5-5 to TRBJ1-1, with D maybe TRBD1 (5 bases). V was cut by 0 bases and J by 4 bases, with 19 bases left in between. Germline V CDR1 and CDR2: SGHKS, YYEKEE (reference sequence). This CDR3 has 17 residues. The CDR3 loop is CASSLAAGLSSLTEAFF. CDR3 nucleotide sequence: TGTGCCAGCAGCTTGGCGGCAGGGCTAAGTAGCCTCACTGAAGCTTTCTTT.

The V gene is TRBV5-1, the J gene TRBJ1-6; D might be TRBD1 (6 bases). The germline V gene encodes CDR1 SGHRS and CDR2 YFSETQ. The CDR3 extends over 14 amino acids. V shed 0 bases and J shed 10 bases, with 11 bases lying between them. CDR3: CASSLDAGESPLHF. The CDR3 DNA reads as TGCGCCAGCAGCTTGGATGCAGGGGAGTCACCCCTCCACTTT.

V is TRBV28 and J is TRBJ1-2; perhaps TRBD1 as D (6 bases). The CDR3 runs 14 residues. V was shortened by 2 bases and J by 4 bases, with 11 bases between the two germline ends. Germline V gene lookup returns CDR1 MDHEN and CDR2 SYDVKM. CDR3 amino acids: CASSLGTNPYGYTF. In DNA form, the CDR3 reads TGTGCCAGCAGTTTAGGGACAAATCCCTATGGCTACACCTTC.

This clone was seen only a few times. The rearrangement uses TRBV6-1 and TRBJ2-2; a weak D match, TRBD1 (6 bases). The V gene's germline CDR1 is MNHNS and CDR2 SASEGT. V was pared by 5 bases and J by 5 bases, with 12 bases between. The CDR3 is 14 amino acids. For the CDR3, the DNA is TGTGCCAGCAGTATACAGGGTCGGACCGGGGAGCTGTTTTTT. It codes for CASSIQGRTGELFF.

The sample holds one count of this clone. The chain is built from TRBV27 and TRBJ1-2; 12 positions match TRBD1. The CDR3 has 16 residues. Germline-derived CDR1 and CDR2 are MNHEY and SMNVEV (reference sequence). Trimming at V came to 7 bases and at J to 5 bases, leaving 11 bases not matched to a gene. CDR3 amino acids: CASTPGGTGGLYGYTF. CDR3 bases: TGTGCCAGCACCCCGGGGGGGACAGGGGGCCTTTATGGCTACACCTTC.

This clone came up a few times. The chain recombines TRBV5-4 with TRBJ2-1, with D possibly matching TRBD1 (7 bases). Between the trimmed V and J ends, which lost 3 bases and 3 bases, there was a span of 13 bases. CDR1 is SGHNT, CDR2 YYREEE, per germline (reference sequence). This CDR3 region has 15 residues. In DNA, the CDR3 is TGTGCCAGCAGCTCAATTCAGGGGGGCTACAATGAGCAGTTCTTC. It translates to CASSSIQGGYNEQFF.

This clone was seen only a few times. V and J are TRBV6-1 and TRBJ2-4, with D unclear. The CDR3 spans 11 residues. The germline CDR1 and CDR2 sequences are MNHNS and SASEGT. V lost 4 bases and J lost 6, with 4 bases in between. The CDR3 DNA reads TGTGCCAGCAGTGCTCCAAACATTCAGTACTTC. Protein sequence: CASSAPNIQYF.